This is a list of T cell receptor delta chains from one sample in a study of Vδ1+ human thymocytes. TCRdb used CATT to re-call clones from the multiplex PCR reads. The data show about 25,000 delta-chain clones, more than 6.5% seen once. Sequencing was performed on Vdelta1+ gamma-delta thymocytes from the thymus. The receptors stem from a girl less than two years old who had congenital heart surgery. CDR3s include the opening cysteine and the closing phenylalanine or tryptophan. The order of the fields is clone size, D gene, V gene, J gene, CDR3 DNA, CDR3 protein. A D gene is named only where the DNA matches it firmly. Where a row states a size, it is once, few, many or the class of an expanded clone; other rows omit it.

clone_size: few
d_call: NA
v_call: TRDV1
j_call: TRDJ1
cdr3_nt: TGTGCTCTTGGGGAACTAGAACTCTCGGCAACCACCGATAAACTCATCTTT
cdr3_aa: CALGELELSATTDKLIF

clone_size: few
d_call: NA
v_call: TRDV1
j_call: TRDJ1
cdr3_nt: TGTGCTCTTGGGGTCTTCTTCCCCTACACCGATAAACTCATCTTT
cdr3_aa: CALGVFFPYTDKLIF

clone_size: NA
d_call: NA
v_call: TRDV1
j_call: TRDJ1
cdr3_nt: TGTGCTCTTGGGGAACTAGTACCGGGTACCAAACTCATCTTT
cdr3_aa: CALGELVPGTKLIF

clone_size: NA
d_call: TRDD3
v_call: TRAV29/DV5
j_call: TRDJ1
cdr3_nt: TGTGCAGCAAGCGTGTATTTACTGGGGGACACCGATAAACTCATCTTT
cdr3_aa: CAASVYLLGDTDKLIF

clone_size: few
d_call: TRDD3
v_call: TRDV1
j_call: TRDJ1
cdr3_nt: TGTGCTCTTGGGGAACTTGGTAGACTGGGGGACACCGATAAACTCATCTTT
cdr3_aa: CALGELGRLGDTDKLIF

clone_size: few
d_call: NA
v_call: TRDV1
j_call: TRDJ1
cdr3_nt: TGTGCTCTTGGGGAACTAGATTGCGGCGTACTGGGTCCCACCGATAAACTCATCTTT
cdr3_aa: CALGELDCGVLGPTDKLIF

clone_size: NA
d_call: TRDD3
v_call: TRDV2
j_call: TRDJ1
cdr3_nt: TGTGCCTGTGAGGGTCATCCTACGAACTTGACCCACTGGGGGACAGACACCGATAAACTCATCTTT
cdr3_aa: CACEGHPTNLTHWGTDTDKLIF

clone_size: NA
d_call: TRDD3
v_call: TRDV1
j_call: TRDJ1
cdr3_nt: TGTGCTCTTGGGGAACTGATCCCTCTAGACGTACTGGGGGATACCGATAAACTCATCTTT
cdr3_aa: CALGELIPLDVLGDTDKLIF

clone_size: few
d_call: TRDD3
v_call: TRDV1
j_call: TRDJ1
cdr3_nt: TGTGCTCTTGGGGAAGACCAGCAGGCCTACCGTCTCTACTGGGGGATATTTCCCGATAAACTCATCTTT
cdr3_aa: CALGEDQQAYRLYWGIFPDKLIF

clone_size: NA
d_call: TRDD3
v_call: TRDV1
j_call: TRDJ1
cdr3_nt: TGTGCTCTTGGGGAATGTCGGGCTAACTGGGGGCCCCACACCGATAAACTCATCTTT
cdr3_aa: CALGECRANWGPHTDKLIF

clone_size: NA
d_call: NA
v_call: TRDV1
j_call: TRDJ1
cdr3_nt: TGTGCTCTCACAGCCCCGTTTGGTGGTGGGGGCTCATACACCGATAAACTCATCTTT
cdr3_aa: CALTAPFGGGGSYTDKLIF

clone_size: few
d_call: TRDD3
v_call: TRDV1
j_call: TRDJ1
cdr3_nt: TGTGCTCTTGGGGAGTCAGGAGTTCCTAACTGGGGGATACGACGGTGCACCGATAAACTCATCTTT
cdr3_aa: CALGESGVPNWGIRRCTDKLIF

clone_size: few
d_call: TRDD3
v_call: TRDV1
j_call: TRDJ1
cdr3_nt: TGTGCTCTTGGGGAAAGGGTCCTCGCTGGGGGATATTGCGGGAGTAAACTCATCTTT
cdr3_aa: CALGERVLAGGYCGSKLIF

clone_size: NA
d_call: NA
v_call: TRDV1
j_call: TRDJ1
cdr3_nt: TGTGCTCTTGGGGAACTTGGCCTACGTATCGGGGGACCCTACACCGATAAACTCATCTTT
cdr3_aa: CALGELGLRIGGPYTDKLIF

clone_size: NA
d_call: TRDD3
v_call: TRDV1
j_call: TRDJ1
cdr3_nt: TGTGCTCTTGGGGGTGCATCACTGGGGGGATTCCTTGACGATAAACTCATCTTT
cdr3_aa: CALGGASLGGFLDDKLIF

clone_size: NA
d_call: TRDD3
v_call: TRDV1
j_call: TRDJ1
cdr3_nt: TGTGCTCTTGGGGAAACATACGATGGGGGATACGCGATCACCGATAAACTCATCTTT
cdr3_aa: CALGETYDGGYAITDKLIF

clone_size: few
d_call: NA
v_call: TRDV1
j_call: TRDJ1
cdr3_nt: TGTGCTCTTGGGGTTAGCCTTCCTACTGGGGGCCGGTACACCGATAAACTCATCTTT
cdr3_aa: CALGVSLPTGGRYTDKLIF

clone_size: few
d_call: TRDD3
v_call: TRDV1
j_call: TRDJ1
cdr3_nt: TGTGCTCTTGGGGAACTCACGGGGTACTGGGGGGTAACCGCCTTTATGTACACCGATAAACTCATCTTT
cdr3_aa: CALGELTGYWGVTAFMYTDKLIF

clone_size: few
d_call: TRDD3
v_call: TRDV1
j_call: TRDJ1
cdr3_nt: TGTGCTCTTGGGGAACGGGGATACACACTCTACACCGATAAACTCATCTTT
cdr3_aa: CALGERGYTLYTDKLIF

clone_size: NA
d_call: NA
v_call: TRDV1
j_call: TRDJ1
cdr3_nt: TGTGCTCTTGGGGAACCGCCTTGGATACTTCGGGGAAATACGTACACCGATAAACTCATCTTT
cdr3_aa: CALGEPPWILRGNTYTDKLIF

clone_size: NA
d_call: TRDD3
v_call: TRDV1
j_call: TRDJ1
cdr3_nt: TGTGCTCTTGGGGAACTAGTCGGGAGCCCCTACAGTTCTACTGGGGGATTAAAACTCATCTTT
cdr3_aa: CALGELVGSPYSSTGGLKLIF

clone_size: few
d_call: NA
v_call: TRDV1
j_call: TRDJ1
cdr3_nt: TGTGCTCTTGGGATACGGTTATTGGGGGACACCGATAAACTCATCTTT
cdr3_aa: CALGIRLLGDTDKLIF

clone_size: few
d_call: NA
v_call: TRDV1
j_call: TRDJ1
cdr3_nt: TGTGCTCTTGGGGAAGTGAGGATCTTCCTACGTAGCGGGGGATCTTACACCGATAAACTCATCTTT
cdr3_aa: CALGEVRIFLRSGGSYTDKLIF

clone_size: few
d_call: NA
v_call: TRDV1
j_call: TRDJ1
cdr3_nt: TGTGCTCTTGGGGCATCTATAACAGGACGGGCCGATAAACTCATCTTT
cdr3_aa: CALGASITGRADKLIF

clone_size: few
d_call: TRDD3
v_call: TRDV1
j_call: TRDJ1
cdr3_nt: TGTGCTCTTGGGGAACGTACACGATCTGGGGGATTTCGCACCGATAAACTCATCTTT
cdr3_aa: CALGERTRSGGFRTDKLIF

clone_size: few
d_call: TRDD3
v_call: TRDV1
j_call: TRDJ1
cdr3_nt: TGTGCTCTTGGGGAGAACTCTGACTTACTGGGGCCACGCACCGATAAACTCATCTTT
cdr3_aa: CALGENSDLLGPRTDKLIF

clone_size: few
d_call: TRDD3
v_call: TRDV1
j_call: TRDJ1
cdr3_nt: TGTGCTCTTGGGAGTCCCCTTCCCTTGGCAGGAGGGGGGGATACGCACTCAGATAAACTCATCTTT
cdr3_aa: CALGSPLPLAGGGDTHSDKLIF

clone_size: NA
d_call: NA
v_call: TRDV1
j_call: TRDJ1
cdr3_nt: TGTGCTCTTGGGGAAGACCTAGGGTTCTACGGGGGACCGTACACCGATAAACTCATCTTT
cdr3_aa: CALGEDLGFYGGPYTDKLIF

clone_size: NA
d_call: TRDD3
v_call: TRDV1
j_call: TRDJ1
cdr3_nt: TGTGCTCTTGGGGAGCTAGGCCAGTCCCCGTACTGGGGGATACGAGGATCCGATAAACTCATCTTT
cdr3_aa: CALGELGQSPYWGIRGSDKLIF

clone_size: few
d_call: TRDD2
v_call: TRDV1
j_call: TRDJ1
cdr3_nt: TGTGCTCTTGGGGAATCCGAACCTTTGACTTCCTACCGTCGCTGGTTCCAACTCATCTTT
cdr3_aa: CALGESEPLTSYRRWFQLIF

clone_size: few
d_call: TRDD3
v_call: TRDV1
j_call: TRDJ1
cdr3_nt: TGTGCTCTTGGGGAAGTTCCGGGGGATACTGGGTACACCGATAAACTCATCTTT
cdr3_aa: CALGEVPGDTGYTDKLIF

clone_size: NA
d_call: TRDD3
v_call: TRDV1
j_call: TRDJ1
cdr3_nt: TGTGCTCTTGGGGAACTAGCTACCTGGGACGCTGGGGGATACCCCAGCATCGATAAACTCATCTTT
cdr3_aa: CALGELATWDAGGYPSIDKLIF

clone_size: NA
d_call: TRDD3
v_call: TRDV2
j_call: TRDJ3
cdr3_nt: TGTGCCTGTGACTCGGGGGATTCCCCCACCTGGGACACCCGACAGATGTTTTTC
cdr3_aa: CACDSGDSPTWDTRQMFF

clone_size: NA
d_call: TRDD3
v_call: TRDV1
j_call: TRDJ1
cdr3_nt: TGTGCTCTTGGGGACCCTTCCTTGGGGGATATCCGGATGGCCGATAAACTCATCTTT
cdr3_aa: CALGDPSLGDIRMADKLIF

clone_size: NA
d_call: NA
v_call: TRDV1
j_call: TRDJ1
cdr3_nt: TGTGCTCTTGGGAACTCCCCTATTTCCCCTTTGATGGGGTACACCGATAAACTCATCTTT
cdr3_aa: CALGNSPISPLMGYTDKLIF